Sequencing of this T cell receptor (beta chain) was carried out in a study of identical twins. Study-level points and caveats: Its conclusions, products of cross-sectional statistical analysis, did not come from following the same donors.

The CDR3 sequence is 14 residues long. Germline V CDR1 and CDR2: SGHRS, YFSETQ. V was shortened by 4 bases and J by 2 bases, with 11 bases between the two germline ends. Unique molecular identifiers were present on the cDNA, which also gained a universal primer site by template switching. TCRdb reanalysed the 5' RACE reads using MiXCR and keeps one entry per CDR3 protein. Of approximately 1.8 million distinct CDR3 sequences in the sample, about 32% were seen once. This clonotype turned up a few times. Antigen specificity is unknown. The chain has TRBV5-1 and TRBJ2-3; D call uncertain. This clonotype was obtained from a newborn girl in good health. Sequencing was performed on cord blood. CDR3 bases: TGCGCCAGCAGCCCCACGAAGCCCACAGATACGCAGTATTTT. Translation gives CASSPTKPTDTQYF.